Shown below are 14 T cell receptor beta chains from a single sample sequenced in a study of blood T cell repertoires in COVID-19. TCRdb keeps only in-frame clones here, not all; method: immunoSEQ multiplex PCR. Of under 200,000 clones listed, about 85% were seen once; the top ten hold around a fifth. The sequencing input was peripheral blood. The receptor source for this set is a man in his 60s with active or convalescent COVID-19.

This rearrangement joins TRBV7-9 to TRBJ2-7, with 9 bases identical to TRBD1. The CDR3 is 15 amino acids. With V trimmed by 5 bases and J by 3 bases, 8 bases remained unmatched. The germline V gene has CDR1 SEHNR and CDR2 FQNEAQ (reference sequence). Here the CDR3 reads CASSDYGQGNYEQYF. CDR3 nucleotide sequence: TGTGCCAGCAGCGACTACGGACAGGGGAACTACGAGCAGTACTTC. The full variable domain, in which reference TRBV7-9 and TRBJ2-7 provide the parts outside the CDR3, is DTGVSQNPRHKITKRGQNVTFRCDPISEHNRLYWYRQTLGQGPEFLTYFQNEAQLEKSRLLSDRFSAERPKGSFSTLEIQRTEQGDSAMYLCASSDYGQGNYEQYFGPGTRLTVT.

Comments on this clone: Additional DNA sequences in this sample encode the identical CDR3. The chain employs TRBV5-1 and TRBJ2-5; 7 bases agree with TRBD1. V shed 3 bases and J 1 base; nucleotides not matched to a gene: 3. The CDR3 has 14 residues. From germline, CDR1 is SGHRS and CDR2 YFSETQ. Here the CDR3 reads CASSSGQPQETQYF. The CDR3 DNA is TGCGCCAGCAGCTCGGGACAGCCCCAAGAGACCCAGTACTTC.

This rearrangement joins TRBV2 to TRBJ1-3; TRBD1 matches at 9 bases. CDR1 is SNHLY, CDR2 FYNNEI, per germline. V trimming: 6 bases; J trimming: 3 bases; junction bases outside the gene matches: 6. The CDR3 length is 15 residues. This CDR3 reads CASRTGGLDGNTIYF. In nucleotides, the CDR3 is TGTGCCAGCAGGACAGGGGGATTAGATGGAAACACCATATATTTT. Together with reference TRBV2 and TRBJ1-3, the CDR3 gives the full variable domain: EPEVTQTPSHQVTQMGQEVILRCVPISNHLYFYWYRQILGQKVEFLVSFYNNEISEKSEIFDDQFSVERPDGSNFTLKIRSTKLEDSAMYFCASRTGGLDGNTIYFGEGSWLTVV.

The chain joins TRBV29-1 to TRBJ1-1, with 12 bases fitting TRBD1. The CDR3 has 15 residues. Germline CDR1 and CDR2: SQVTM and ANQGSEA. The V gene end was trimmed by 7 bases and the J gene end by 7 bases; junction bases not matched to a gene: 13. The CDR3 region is CSDVFPGQGAVEAFF. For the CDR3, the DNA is TGCAGCGACGTGTTTCCGGGACAGGGGGCGGTTGAAGCTTTCTTT.

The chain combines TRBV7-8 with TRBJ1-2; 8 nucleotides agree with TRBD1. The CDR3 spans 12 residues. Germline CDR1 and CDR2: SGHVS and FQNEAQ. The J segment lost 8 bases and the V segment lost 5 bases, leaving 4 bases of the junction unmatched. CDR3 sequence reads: CASSPTGGGYTF. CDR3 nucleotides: TGTGCCAGCAGCCCCACAGGGGGGGGCTACACCTTC.

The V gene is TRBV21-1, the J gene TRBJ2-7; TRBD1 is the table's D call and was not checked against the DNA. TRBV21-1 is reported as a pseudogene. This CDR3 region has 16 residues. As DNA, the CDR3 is TGTGCCAGCAGCAAAGGGAGGGACAGGGATAGCTACGAGCAGTACTTC. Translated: CASSKGRDRDSYEQYF.

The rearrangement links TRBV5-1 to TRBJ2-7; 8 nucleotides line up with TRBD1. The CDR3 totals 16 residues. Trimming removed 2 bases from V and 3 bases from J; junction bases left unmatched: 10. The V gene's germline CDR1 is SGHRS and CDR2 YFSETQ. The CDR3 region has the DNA TGCGCCAGCAGCTTTACACCAGGACAGGGAGGCTACGAGCAGTACTTC. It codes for CASSFTPGQGGYEQYF.

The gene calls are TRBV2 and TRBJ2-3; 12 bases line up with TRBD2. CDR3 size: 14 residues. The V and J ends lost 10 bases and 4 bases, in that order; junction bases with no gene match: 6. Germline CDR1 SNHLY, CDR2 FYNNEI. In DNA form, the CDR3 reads TGTGCCACCGGGGGACTAGCGGGCTCAGATACGCAGTATTTT. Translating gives CATGGLAGSDTQYF.

In DNA, the CDR3 is TGCGCCAGCAGCCAAGTGGGGAGGGGCTCTGGAAACACCATATATTTT. Translating gives CASSQVGRGSGNTIYF. The rearrangement uses TRBV4-1 and TRBJ1-3, with a tentative D call TRBD1 (5 bases). Trimming removed 1 base at V and 0 bases at J, with 10 bases between. Germline CDR1 is MGHRA and CDR2 is YSYEKL. CDR3 length: 16 amino acids.

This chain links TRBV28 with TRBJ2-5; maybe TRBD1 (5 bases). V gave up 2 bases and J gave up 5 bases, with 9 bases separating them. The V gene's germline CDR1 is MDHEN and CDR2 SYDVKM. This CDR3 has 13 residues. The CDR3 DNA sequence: TGTGCCAGCAGTTTAGGCAGGGTTGAGACCCAGTACTTC. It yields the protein CASSLGRVETQYF.

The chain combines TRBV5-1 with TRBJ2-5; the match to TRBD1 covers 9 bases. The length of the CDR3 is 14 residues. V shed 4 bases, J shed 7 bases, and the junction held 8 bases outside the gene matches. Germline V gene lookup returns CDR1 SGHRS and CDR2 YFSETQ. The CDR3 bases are TGCGCCAGCAGCCCGTGGACAGGGGCAGGGACCCAGTACTTC. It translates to CASSPWTGAGTQYF.

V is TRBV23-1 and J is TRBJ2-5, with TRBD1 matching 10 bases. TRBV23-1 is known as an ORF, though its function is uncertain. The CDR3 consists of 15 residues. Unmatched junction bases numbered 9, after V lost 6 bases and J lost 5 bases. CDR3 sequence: CASRDRGDQVETQYF. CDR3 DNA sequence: TGCGCCAGCAGGGACAGGGGGGACCAAGTGGAGACCCAGTACTTC.

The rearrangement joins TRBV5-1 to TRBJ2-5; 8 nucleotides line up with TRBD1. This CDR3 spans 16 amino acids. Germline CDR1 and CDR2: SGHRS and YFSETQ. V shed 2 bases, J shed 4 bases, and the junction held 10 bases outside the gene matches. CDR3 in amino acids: CASSLSTGGGSETQYF. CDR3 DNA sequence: TGCGCCAGCAGCTTATCAACAGGGGGTGGATCAGAGACCCAGTACTTC.

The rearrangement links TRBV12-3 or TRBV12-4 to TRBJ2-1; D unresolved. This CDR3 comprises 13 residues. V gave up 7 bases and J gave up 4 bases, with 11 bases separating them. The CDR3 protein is CASTSRLYNEQFF. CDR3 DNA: TGTGCCAGCACTTCACGACTTTACAATGAGCAGTTCTTC.